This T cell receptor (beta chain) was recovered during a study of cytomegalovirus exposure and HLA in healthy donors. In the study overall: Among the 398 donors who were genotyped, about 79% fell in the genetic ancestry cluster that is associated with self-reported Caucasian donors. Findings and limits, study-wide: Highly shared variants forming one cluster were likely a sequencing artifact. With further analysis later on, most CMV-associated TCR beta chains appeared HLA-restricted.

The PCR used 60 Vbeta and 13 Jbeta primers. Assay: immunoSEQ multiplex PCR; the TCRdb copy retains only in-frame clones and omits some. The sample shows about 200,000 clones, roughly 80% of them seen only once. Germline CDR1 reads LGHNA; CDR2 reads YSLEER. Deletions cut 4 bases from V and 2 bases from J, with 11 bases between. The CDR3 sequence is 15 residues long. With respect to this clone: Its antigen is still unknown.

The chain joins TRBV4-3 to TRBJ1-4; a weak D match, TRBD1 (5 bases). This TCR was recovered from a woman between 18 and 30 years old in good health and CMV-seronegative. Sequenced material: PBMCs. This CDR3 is CASSPGGATNEKLFF. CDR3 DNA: TGCGCCAGCAGCCCTGGAGGGGCTACTAATGAAAAACTGTTTTTT.